The 29 T cell receptor beta chains below all came from one sample that was sequenced in a study of blood T cell repertoires in COVID-19. The protocol was immunoSEQ multiplex PCR, while the TCRdb copy is restricted to in-frame clones and leaves out a portion. Here the sample spans about 180,000 clones, roughly 85% being singletons. The specimen was PBMCs or T cells enriched from blood (not recorded which). The receptors here all came from a woman under 30 who had recovered from COVID-19.

The V gene is TRBV5-1, the J gene TRBJ2-3; the match to TRBD2 covers 8 bases. V trimming: 7 bases; J trimming: 2 bases; junction bases outside the gene matches: 12. There are 16 residues in the CDR3. Germline assignment: CDR1 SGHRS and CDR2 YFSETQ. The CDR3 reads CASGDEAGGLTDTQYF. The CDR3 nucleotides read TGCGCCAGCGGCGACGAGGCGGGGGGACTCACAGATACGCAGTATTTT. Full variable domain (outside the CDR3, taken from reference TRBV5-1 and TRBJ2-3): KAGVTQTPRYLIKTRGQQVTLSCSPISGHRSVSWYQQTPGQGLQFLFEYFSETQRNKGNFPGRFSGRQFSNSRSEMNVSTLELGDSALYLCASGDEAGGLTDTQYFGPGTRLTVL.

J is TRBJ2-7 and V is TRBV7-6; D perhaps matches TRBD1 (6 bases). V was shortened by 1 base and J by 0 bases, with 10 bases between the two germline ends. The CDR3 spans 15 residues. Germline CDR1 reads SGHVS; CDR2 reads FNYEAQ. CDR3 protein: CASSLDTGSSYEQYF. The CDR3 region has the DNA TGTGCCAGCAGCTTAGATACAGGGAGCTCCTACGAGCAGTACTTC.

This clone has more than one count but fewer than ten. V usage is TRBV2 and J usage is TRBJ2-7; D gene uncertain. The CDR3 spans 11 residues. V dropped 5 bases and J dropped 2 bases, with 4 bases sitting between them. Germline V gene data show CDR1 as SNHLY and CDR2 as FYNNEI. The CDR3 loop reads CASSLTYEQYF. The CDR3 coding sequence is TGTGCCAGCAGTCTAACCTACGAGCAGTACTTC.

The V call is TRBV14, the J call TRBJ2-7, with TRBD1 as a possible D gene (5 bases). The CDR3 spans 15 residues. The germline gives CDR1 SGHDN, CDR2 FVKESK. The germline V and J ends were trimmed by 3 bases and 2 bases, with 14 bases remaining between them. CDR3 nucleotide sequence: TGTGCCAGCAGCCACACAGGACATCCCCCCTACGAGCAGTACTTC. Amino acids: CASSHTGHPPYEQYF.

V is TRBV30 and J is TRBJ1-5, with 7 bases aligning to TRBD1. The V gene end was trimmed by 3 bases and the J gene end by 2 bases; junction bases not matched to a gene: 7. The V gene's germline CDR1 is GTSNPN and CDR2 SVGIG (reference sequence). The CDR3 contains 15 residues. CDR3 in amino acids: CAWRVTGIGNQPQHF. The CDR3 region has the DNA TGTGCCTGGAGGGTGACAGGGATCGGCAATCAGCCCCAGCATTTT.

This chain links TRBV18 with TRBJ1-5; D uncertain. Germline CDR1 reads KGHSH; CDR2 reads LQKENI. CDR3 length equals 13 residues. V gave up 5 bases and J gave up 1 base, with 6 bases separating them. CDR3 DNA sequence: TGTGCCAGCTCATCGTTCAGCAATCAGCCCCAGCATTTT. It specifies CASSSFSNQPQHF.

CDR3 bases: TGTGCCAGTAGTATAGCCCGGGGTAGCACAGATACGCAGTATTTT. Translation: CASSIARGSTDTQYF. The chain combines TRBV19 with TRBJ2-3, with a possible D match to TRBD2 (5 bases). This CDR3 has 15 amino acids. Per the germline V gene, CDR1 is LNHDA and CDR2 is SQIVND (reference sequence). The germline V and J ends were trimmed by 1 base and 0 bases, with 8 bases remaining between them.

This chain links TRBV29-1 with TRBJ2-5, with TRBD1 as a possible D gene (5 bases). The ends were cut back, 3 bases at V and 5 bases at J, with 13 bases in the middle. In germline, CDR1 is SQVTM, CDR2 ANQGSEA. The CDR3 extends over 13 amino acids. This chain's CDR3 is CSVEGRVTETQYF. The CDR3 DNA is TGCAGCGTTGAGGGCAGGGTGACGGAGACCCAGTACTTC.

This chain connects TRBV28 to TRBJ1-1; maybe TRBD1 (6 bases). The CDR3 runs 13 residues. The germline CDR1 and CDR2 sequences are MDHEN and SYDVKM. Trimming pared 10 bases from V and 4 bases from J, leaving 16 bases between. CDR3 sequence (DNA): TGTGCCACCGTAACAACAGGGAGCACTGAAGCTTTCTTT. Its translation: CATVTTGSTEAFF.

This rearrangement joins TRBV6-5 to TRBJ1-4; D remains ambiguous. CDR1 MNHEY and CDR2 SVGAGI come from the germline V gene. V was shortened by 8 bases and J by 6 bases, with 13 bases between the two germline ends. This CDR3 has 13 residues. In nucleotides, the CDR3 is TGTGCCAGCCAAGGGAGGTACGATGAAAAACTGTTTTTT. The encoded protein is CASQGRYDEKLFF.

The rearrangement joins TRBV6-2 or TRBV6-3 to TRBJ1-1; D call uncertain. Trimming left V 5 bases short and J 0 bases short, with 13 bases between. Per the germline V gene, CDR1 is MNHEY and CDR2 is SVGEGT. The CDR3 totals 15 residues. The CDR3 region is CASSEISTVNTEAFF. The CDR3 DNA follows: TGTGCCAGCAGTGAGATATCAACAGTGAACACTGAAGCTTTCTTT.

V usage is TRBV5-1 and J usage is TRBJ2-7; 11 nucleotides line up with TRBD2. The CDR3 totals 16 residues. The V segment lost 6 bases and the J segment 3 bases; nucleotides outside the gene matches: 11. Germline V gene sequence: CDR1 SGHRS, CDR2 YFSETQ. The DNA for the CDR3 is TGCGCCAGCACCGAAGGGCTAGCGGGGGGAAACTACGAGCAGTACTTC. This codes for CASTEGLAGGNYEQYF.

The gene calls are TRBV2 and TRBJ1-4; 9 nucleotides agree with TRBD1. Looked up from germline, CDR1 is SNHLY and CDR2 is FYNNEI. CDR3 length equals 13 residues. V dropped 7 bases and J dropped 7; count of bases not matched to a gene: 4. The CDR3 sequence is CASKGDRAEKLFF. CDR3 nucleotide sequence: TGTGCCAGCAAAGGGGACAGGGCTGAAAAACTGTTTTTT.

This chain links TRBV7-2 with TRBJ1-5; 8 nucleotides line up with TRBD1. The CDR3 length is 15 residues. The germline gives CDR1 SGHTA, CDR2 FQGNSA. After removal of 5 bases from V and 3 bases from J, the junction contained 6 bases not matched to a gene. CDR3 region: CASSARTGFNQPQHF. CDR3 in DNA: TGTGCCAGCAGCGCCCGGACAGGGTTCAATCAGCCCCAGCATTTT.

This chain connects TRBV6-5 to TRBJ1-2; 9 positions agree with TRBD1. The trim removed 8 bases at V and 8 bases at J, leaving 12 bases unmatched. The germline V gene encodes CDR1 MNHEY and CDR2 SVGAGI. There are 14 residues in the CDR3. CDR3 residues: CASAEPGTGYGYTF. DNA of the CDR3: TGTGCCAGCGCAGAACCCGGGACAGGGTACGGCTACACCTTC.

The chain recombines TRBV12-3 or TRBV12-4 with TRBJ1-3; D is uncertain. V gave up 8 bases and J gave up 4 bases, with 12 bases separating them. The CDR3 runs to 13 residues. CDR3 nucleotide sequence: TGTGCCAGCGGAGCGTCCTCCGGAAACACCATATATTTT. Residues: CASGASSGNTIYF.

The table lists this clone with a few counts. The chain joins TRBV6-5 to TRBJ1-1; possible D gene TRBD1, 5 bases. Germline V gene sequence: CDR1 MNHEY, CDR2 SVGAGI. This CDR3 region has 14 residues. Deletions cut 7 bases from V and 3 bases from J, with 15 bases between. The CDR3 DNA reads TGTGCCAGCACCGCCTCAGGGAGGGACACTGAAGCTTTCTTT. Translation: CASTASGRDTEAFF.

The chain is built from TRBV6-1 and TRBJ1-2; the D gene is possibly TRBD1 (6 bases). Germline loops: CDR1 MNHNS, CDR2 SASEGT. The CDR3 loop spans 16 amino acids. With 0 bases removed from V and 5 bases from J, the gap between germline ends came to 16 bases. The CDR3 sequence is CASSEAPDSPTYGYTF. The CDR3 DNA reads TGTGCCAGCAGTGAAGCTCCGGACAGCCCAACATATGGCTACACCTTC.

This chain links TRBV4-3 with TRBJ2-2; 9 bases map to TRBD2. The CDR3 is 17 residues long. The germline gives CDR1 LGHNA, CDR2 YSLEER. Trimming removed 0 bases from V and 7 bases from J; junction bases left unmatched: 9. As DNA, the CDR3 is TGCGCCAGCAGCCAAGACGTAGAGCGGGGGGTAGGCGGGGAGCTGTTTTTT. Protein product: CASSQDVERGVGGELFF.

The chain combines TRBV29-1 with TRBJ2-2; maybe TRBD1 (5 bases). V was clipped by 1 base and J by 4 bases, with 10 bases between them. The CDR3 covers 14 residues. Germline CDR1 is SQVTM and CDR2 is ANQGSEA. The CDR3 spells CSVEGWQGTGELFF. The CDR3 region has the DNA TGCAGCGTTGAAGGGTGGCAGGGCACCGGGGAGCTGTTTTTT.

V and J are TRBV18 and TRBJ1-5, with 8 bases identical to TRBD1. Germline CDR1 KGHSH, CDR2 LQKENI. The CDR3 runs to 16 residues. Trimming cost V 0 bases and J 5 bases; bases outside gene matches: 6. This CDR3 is CASSPPIRQGYQPQHF. In DNA, the CDR3 is TGTGCCAGCTCACCACCCATAAGACAGGGGTATCAGCCCCAGCATTTT.

The chain combines TRBV20-1 with TRBJ2-7; D is undetermined. CDR3 length: 11 residues. The V gene lost 5 bases and the J gene lost 3 bases, with 8 bases spanning the gap. Germline V CDR1 and CDR2: DFQATT, SNEGSKA (reference sequence). The CDR3 DNA follows: TGCAGTGCTCGTACCTACTACGAGCAGTACTTC. Its translation: CSARTYYEQYF.

V gene TRBV4-1 combines with J gene TRBJ1-2; D ambiguous. The CDR3 is made up of 13 amino acids. Germline CDR1 and CDR2: MGHRA and YSYEKL. Between the trimmed V and J ends, which lost 4 bases and 8 bases, there was a span of 14 bases. CDR3 DNA: TGCGCCAGCAGCCTAGTAATTGGGAGCGGCTACACCTTC. Protein product: CASSLVIGSGYTF.

This chain links TRBV28 with TRBJ1-5, with D tentatively TRBD1 (5 bases). V was shortened by 6 bases and J by 7 bases, with 19 bases between the two germline ends. The germline CDR1 and CDR2 sequences are MDHEN and SYDVKM. This CDR3 has 15 amino acids. Here the CDR3 reads CASRSSGRGRQPQHF. CDR3 DNA: TGTGCCAGCAGATCAAGTGGGCGGGGCAGACAGCCCCAGCATTTT.

The V call is TRBV5-1, the J call TRBJ2-5; 7 nucleotides align to TRBD2. The junction had 9 bases not matched to a gene; V was cut back by 9 bases and J by 1 base. Germline CDR1 SGHRS, CDR2 YFSETQ. The CDR3 is made up of 14 amino acids. CDR3: CATSSGTIQETQYF. For the CDR3, the DNA is TGCGCCACCTCAAGCGGGACCATCCAAGAGACCCAGTACTTC.

The chain links TRBV30 to TRBJ1-6, with D possibly TRBD1 on 5 matching bases. Between the trimmed V and J ends, which lost 4 bases and 9 bases, there was a span of 13 bases. Germline values: CDR1 GTSNPN, CDR2 SVGIG (reference sequence). CDR3 length equals 13 residues. CDR3 protein: CAWTGILASPLHF. The CDR3 nucleotides read TGTGCCTGGACAGGGATTTTGGCTTCACCCCTCCACTTT.

This rearrangement joins TRBV11-3 to TRBJ2-2; the D is unclear. The CDR3 has 15 residues. In germline, CDR1 is SGHNT, CDR2 YENEEA. The V gene lost 1 base and the J gene lost 8 bases, with 14 bases spanning the gap. CDR3 sequence (DNA): TGTGCCAGCAGCTTAGCCTCACCCACATCTGGGGAGCTGTTTTTT. Its translation is CASSLASPTSGELFF.

The rearrangement uses TRBV2 and TRBJ1-4, with 8 nucleotides matching TRBD1. The length of the CDR3 is 14 residues. The germline V gene has CDR1 SNHLY and CDR2 FYNNEI. The ends lost 6 bases at V and 8 bases at J; junction bases unmatched: 8. The CDR3 region is CASRDDRGQEKLFF. In DNA form, the CDR3 reads TGTGCCAGCAGAGATGACAGGGGCCAGGAAAAACTGTTTTTT.

Only one count was recorded for this clone. The chain uses TRBV21-1 and TRBJ2-3; no check of the table's D call, TRBD2, against the DNA was made. TRBV21-1 is a known pseudogene. The CDR3 totals 11 residues. The chain's CDR3 is CAARETDTQYF. In nucleotides, the CDR3 is TGTGCCGCCCGAGAGACAGATACGCAGTATTTT.